The 16 T cell receptor beta chains below were found in one sample sequenced in a study of blood T cells in healthy people across ages. A second PCR, run for roughly 7 to 12 cycles, used a sample-barcoded 5' primer plus a J-beta primer mix. Each CDR3 protein is one row after TCRdb ran MiXCR on the 5' RACE reads. The data show hundreds of thousands of distinct CDR3 sequences, 35% to 50% seen once. Input material: blood. Receptors were obtained from an elderly man in good health.

This sequence joins TRBV21-1 and TRBJ2-1; whether TRBD2, the table's D call, matches the DNA was not checked. TRBV21-1 is described as a pseudogene. The CDR3 has 17 amino acids. The CDR3 loop reads CAGPAVCLAGGRNEQFF. In nucleotides, the CDR3 is TGTGCCGGCCCAGCAGTCTGTTTAGCGGGAGGGCGGAATGAGCAGTTCTTC.

The chain has TRBV7-9 and TRBJ2-2, with 12 bases that match TRBD2. This CDR3 contains 17 residues. Looked up from germline, CDR1 is SEHNR and CDR2 is FQNEAQ (reference sequence). V lost 6 bases, J lost 0 bases, and 5 bases stayed unmatched. The CDR3 loop is CASRSGLAGPNTGELFF. The CDR3 nucleotides are TGTGCCAGCAGATCCGGACTAGCGGGACCGAACACCGGGGAGCTGTTTTTT.

V and J are TRBV7-2 and TRBJ2-6; 7 bases match TRBD2. Unmatched junction bases numbered 5, after V lost 3 bases and J lost 0 bases. Germline CDR1 SGHTA, CDR2 FQGNSA. This CDR3 spans 17 amino acids. DNA for the CDR3: TGTGCCAGCAGCTTGGGGGGGACCCACTCTGGGGCCAACGTCCTGACTTTC. This gives the protein CASSLGGTHSGANVLTF.

The rearrangement links TRBV2 to TRBJ2-1, with D perhaps TRBD2 (5 bases). Trimming shortened V by 2 bases and J by 5 bases, and 10 bases separated the two germline ends. Germline-derived CDR1 and CDR2 are SNHLY and FYNNEI. This CDR3 region has 14 residues. This chain's CDR3 is CASSEQRMDNEQFF. For the CDR3, the DNA is TGTGCCAGCAGTGAACAGCGGATGGACAATGAGCAGTTCTTC.

The CDR3 DNA is TGCGCCAGCAGCTCCGGACAGGCAAGTGGGGAGACCCAGTACTTC. Its translation is CASSSGQASGETQYF. The gene calls are TRBV5-1 and TRBJ2-5, with 7 bases aligning to TRBD1. The V and J ends lost 3 bases and 5 bases, in that order; junction bases with no gene match: 10. The length of the CDR3 is 15 residues. CDR1 SGHRS and CDR2 YFSETQ come from the germline V gene.

The V gene is TRBV28, the J gene TRBJ2-1, with 8 bases fitting TRBD1. With V trimmed by 2 bases and J by 0 bases, 6 bases remained unmatched. This CDR3 region has 17 residues. The V gene's germline CDR1 is MDHEN and CDR2 SYDVKM. The CDR3 nucleotides read TGTGCCAGCAGTTTACCCCGGGGACAGGCCTCCTACAATGAGCAGTTCTTC. It encodes CASSLPRGQASYNEQFF.

The chain is built from TRBV27 and TRBJ2-7; TRBD2 is a possible D gene (6 bases). The germline CDR1 and CDR2 sequences are MNHEY and SMNVEV (reference sequence). V gave up 10 bases and J gave up 1 base, with 17 bases separating them. The CDR3 contains 14 residues. The CDR3 DNA sequence: TGTGCCACCGCCGGAGGGCCGGGGTCCTACGAGCAGTACTTC. Translating gives CATAGGPGSYEQYF.

This clonotype occurred a few times. A much larger clone is a single base away; this may be a read error. The chain is built from TRBV10-2 and TRBJ2-7, with 8 bases fitting TRBD1. Germline assignment: CDR1 WSHSY and CDR2 SAAADI. The CDR3 extends over 15 amino acids. With 2 bases clipped from V and 5 bases from J, the junction kept 8 bases outside the gene matches. The CDR3 bases are TGCGCCAGCAGTGAGGATGGGACAGGCGCCCACGAGCAGTACTTC. Protein product: CASSEDGTGAHEQYF.

For this clonotype: Just one base apart from a much larger clone, this may be a read error. The rearrangement links TRBV12-3 or TRBV12-4 to TRBJ2-6; TRBD1 matches 7 bases. The CDR3 runs 15 residues. The CDR3 region is CVSSPQGWGANVLTF. As DNA, the CDR3 is TGTGTCAGCAGTCCACAGGGGTGGGGGGCCAACGTCCTGACTTTC.

About this clonotype: One end of the junction is discordant with germline, which a read error may explain. The J gene is TRBJ2-7, the V gene TRBV20-1; 9 nucleotides align to TRBD1. The germline CDR1 and CDR2 sequences are DFQATT and SNEGSKA (reference sequence). This CDR3 has 17 residues. CDR3 protein: CSARARDRARASYGQYF. The CDR3 DNA reads as TGCAGTGCTAGAGCGAGGGACAGGGCTCGGGCGTCCTACGGGCAGTACTTC.

This clonotype showed up just a few times. The CDR3 protein is CASSFLAGGPGEQYF. The CDR3, as DNA: TGTGCCAGCAGCTTTCTAGCGGGAGGGCCTGGCGAGCAGTACTTC. The chain has TRBV11-3 and TRBJ2-7, with TRBD2 matching over 12 bases. The CDR3 totals 15 residues. The V gene end was trimmed by 3 bases and the J gene end by 6 bases; junction bases not matched to a gene: 6. Looked up from germline, CDR1 is SGHNT and CDR2 is YENEEA. The full variable domain, completed using reference TRBV11-3 and TRBJ2-7, is EAGVVQSPRYKIIEKKQPVAFWCNPISGHNTLYWYLQNLGQGPELLIRYENEEAVDDSQLPKDRFSAERLKGVDSTLKIQPAELGDSAVYLCASSFLAGGPGEQYFGPGTRLTVT.

This chain uses TRBV10-3 with TRBJ2-7, with 9 bases that match TRBD1. CDR3 length: 15 amino acids. In germline, CDR1 is ENHRY, CDR2 SYGVKD. V dropped 8 bases and J dropped 3; count of bases not matched to a gene: 11. The CDR3 loop reads CAIDDPGQGNYEQYF. DNA of the CDR3: TGTGCCATCGATGACCCGGGACAGGGCAACTACGAGCAGTACTTC.

The table lists this clonotype with a few counts. V and J are TRBV29-1 and TRBJ2-6, with D uncertain. CDR1 is SQVTM, CDR2 ANQGSEA, per germline. Deletions cut 3 bases from V and 0 bases from J, with 6 bases between. The CDR3 covers 14 residues. The CDR3 sequence is CSVDSPSGANVLTF. The CDR3 DNA sequence: TGCAGCGTTGATAGCCCCTCTGGGGCCAACGTCCTGACTTTC. The full variable domain, completed using reference TRBV29-1 and TRBJ2-6, is SAVISQKPSRDICQRGTSLTIQCQVDSQVTMMFWYRQQPGQSLTLIATANQGSEATYESGFVIDKFPISRPNLTFSTLTVSNMSPEDSSIYLCSVDSPSGANVLTFGAGSRLTVL.

A few counts support this clonotype. The chain couples TRBV4-3 to TRBJ2-3, with 7 bases matching TRBD2. The CDR3 spans 16 residues. Germline V gives CDR1 LGHNA, CDR2 YSLEER. The junction had 5 bases not matched to a gene; V was cut back by 0 bases and J by 2 bases. The CDR3 here is CASSQEASGFTDTQYF. The CDR3 nucleotides read TGCGCCAGCAGCCAAGAGGCTAGCGGCTTCACAGATACGCAGTATTTT.

V usage is TRBV4-2 and J usage is TRBJ2-6; 8 bases agree with TRBD1. The CDR3 is 17 residues long. Germline V gives CDR1 LGHNA, CDR2 YNFKEQ. J was trimmed by 2 bases and V by 4 bases; bases with no gene match: 7. CDR3 in amino acids: CASSPRQGNAGANVLTF. CDR3 coding DNA: TGTGCCAGCAGCCCTCGACAGGGGAACGCTGGGGCCAACGTCCTGACTTTC.

The CDR3 DNA follows: TGTGCCAGCAGGGGACAGGAGGGTTATGGCTACACCTTC. This encodes CASRGQEGYGYTF. This sequence joins TRBV6-6 and TRBJ1-2; 8 bases line up with TRBD1. The CDR3 runs 13 residues. Per germline, CDR1 MNHNY and CDR2 SVGAGI (reference sequence). V shed 6 bases, J shed 5 bases, and the junction held 5 bases outside the gene matches.